This TCR beta chain derives from a study of shared T cell receptors in the human thymus. Only in-frame clones appear in the TCRdb table, and some are missing; sequencing was by immunoSEQ multiplex PCR. Of 720,000 or so clones listed, 80% to 90% are singletons. This CDR3 has 15 residues. Germline CDR1 reads SNHLY; CDR2 reads FYNNEI. V gave up 6 bases and J gave up 0 bases; unmatched junction bases: 7. The sample was also linked to a second study, of human thymus T cells.

The chain carries TRBV2 and TRBJ2-7, with 8 bases aligning to TRBD2. Sequencing input: thymocytes. This receptor was taken from a girl less than two years old with a congenital heart defect. CDR3: CASREPSGLSYEQYF. CDR3 in DNA: TGTGCCAGCAGGGAGCCTAGCGGGCTCTCCTACGAGCAGTACTTC.